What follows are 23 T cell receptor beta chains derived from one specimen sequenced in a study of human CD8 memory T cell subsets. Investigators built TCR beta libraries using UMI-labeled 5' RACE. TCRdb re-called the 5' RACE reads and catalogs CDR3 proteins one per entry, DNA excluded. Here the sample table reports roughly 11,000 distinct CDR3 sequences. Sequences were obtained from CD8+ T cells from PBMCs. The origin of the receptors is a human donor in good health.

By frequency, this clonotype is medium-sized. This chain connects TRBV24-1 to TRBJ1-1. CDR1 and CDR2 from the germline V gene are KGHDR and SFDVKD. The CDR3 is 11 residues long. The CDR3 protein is CATKTNTEAFF.

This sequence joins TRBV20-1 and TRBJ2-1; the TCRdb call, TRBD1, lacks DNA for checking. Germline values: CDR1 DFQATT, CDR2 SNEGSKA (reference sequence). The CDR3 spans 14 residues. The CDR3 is CSAVPGQPYNEQFF.

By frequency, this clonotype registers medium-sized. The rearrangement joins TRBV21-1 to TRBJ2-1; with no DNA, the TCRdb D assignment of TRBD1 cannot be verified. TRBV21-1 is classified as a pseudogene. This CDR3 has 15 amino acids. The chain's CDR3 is CASSAGTARYNEQFF.

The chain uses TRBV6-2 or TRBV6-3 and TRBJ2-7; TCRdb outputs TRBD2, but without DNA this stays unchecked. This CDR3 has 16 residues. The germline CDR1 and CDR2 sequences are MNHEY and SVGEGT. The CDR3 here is CASRPLLAGQTYEQYF.

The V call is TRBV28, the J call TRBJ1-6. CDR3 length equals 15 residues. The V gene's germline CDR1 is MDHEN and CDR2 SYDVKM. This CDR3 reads CASSSVTGGNSPLHF. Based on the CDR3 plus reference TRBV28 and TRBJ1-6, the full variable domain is DVKVTQSSRYLVKRTGEKVFLECVQDMDHENMFWYRQDPGLGLRLIYFSYDVKMKEKGDIPEGYSVSREKKERFSLILESASTNQTSMYLCASSSVTGGNSPLHFGNGTRLTVT.

CDR3 protein: CASTESRRGGTGELFF. The chain combines TRBV2 with TRBJ2-2; the TRBD2 assignment by TCRdb is unverifiable without DNA. The CDR3 loop spans 16 amino acids. Germline CDR1 reads SNHLY; CDR2 reads FYNNEI.

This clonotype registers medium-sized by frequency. This CDR3 is CASSDSTDTQYF. V and J are TRBV2 and TRBJ2-3. Germline V gives CDR1 SNHLY, CDR2 FYNNEI. This CDR3 contains 12 residues.

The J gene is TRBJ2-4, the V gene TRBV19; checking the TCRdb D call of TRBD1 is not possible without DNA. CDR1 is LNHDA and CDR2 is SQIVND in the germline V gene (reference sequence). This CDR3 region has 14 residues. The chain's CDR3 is CASSYGTPTSIQYF.

CDR3 amino acids: CSAAGTSVNNEQFF. This sequence joins TRBV20-1 and TRBJ2-1; TCRdb lists TRBD2, though no DNA is available to test this call. The CDR3 sequence is 14 residues long. Per the germline V gene, CDR1 is DFQATT and CDR2 is SNEGSKA (reference sequence).

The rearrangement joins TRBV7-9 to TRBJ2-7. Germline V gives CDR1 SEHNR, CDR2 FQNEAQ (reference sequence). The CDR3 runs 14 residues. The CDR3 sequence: CASSLSGDTYEQYF. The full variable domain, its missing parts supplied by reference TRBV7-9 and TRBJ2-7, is DTGVSQNPRHKITKRGQNVTFRCDPISEHNRLYWYRQTLGQGPEFLTYFQNEAQLEKSRLLSDRFSAERPKGSFSTLEIQRTEQGDSAMYLCASSLSGDTYEQYFGPGTRLTVT.

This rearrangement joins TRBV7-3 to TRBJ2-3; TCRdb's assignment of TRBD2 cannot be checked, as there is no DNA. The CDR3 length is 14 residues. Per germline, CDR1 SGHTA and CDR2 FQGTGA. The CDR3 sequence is CASSQAGETDTQYF.

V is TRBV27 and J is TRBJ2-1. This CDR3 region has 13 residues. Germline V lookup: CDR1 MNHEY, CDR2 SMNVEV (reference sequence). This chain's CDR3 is CASSSWRTNEQFF.

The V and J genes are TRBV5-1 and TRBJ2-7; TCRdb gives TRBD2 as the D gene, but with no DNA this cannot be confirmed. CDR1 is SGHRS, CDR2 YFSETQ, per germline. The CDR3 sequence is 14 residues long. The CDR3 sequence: CASSSRGDLYEQYF.

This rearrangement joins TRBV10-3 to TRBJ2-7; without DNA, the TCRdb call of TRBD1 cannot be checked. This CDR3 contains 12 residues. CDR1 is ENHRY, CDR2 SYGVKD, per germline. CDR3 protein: CAIMGQGGEQYF.

CDR3 region: CAISWTSGRARNEQFF. The rearrangement uses TRBV10-3 and TRBJ2-1; absent DNA, TCRdb's TRBD2 call cannot be checked. Germline CDR1 reads ENHRY; CDR2 reads SYGVKD. This CDR3 has 16 residues.

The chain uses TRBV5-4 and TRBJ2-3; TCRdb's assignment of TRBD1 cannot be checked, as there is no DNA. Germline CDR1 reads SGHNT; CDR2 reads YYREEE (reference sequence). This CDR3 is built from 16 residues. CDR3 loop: CASSQIAGGLTDTQYF.

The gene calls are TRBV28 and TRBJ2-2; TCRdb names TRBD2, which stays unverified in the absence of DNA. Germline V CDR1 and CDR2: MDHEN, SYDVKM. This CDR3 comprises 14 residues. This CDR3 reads CASSLGLVTGELFF.

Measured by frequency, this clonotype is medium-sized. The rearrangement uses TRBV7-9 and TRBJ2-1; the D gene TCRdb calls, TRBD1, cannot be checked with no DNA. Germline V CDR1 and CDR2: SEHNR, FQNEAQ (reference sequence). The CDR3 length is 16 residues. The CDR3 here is CASSFPFGTGQNEQFF. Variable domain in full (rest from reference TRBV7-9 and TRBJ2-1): DTGVSQNPRHKITKRGQNVTFRCDPISEHNRLYWYRQTLGQGPEFLTYFQNEAQLEKSRLLSDRFSAERPKGSFSTLEIQRTEQGDSAMYLCASSFPFGTGQNEQFFGPGTRLTVL.

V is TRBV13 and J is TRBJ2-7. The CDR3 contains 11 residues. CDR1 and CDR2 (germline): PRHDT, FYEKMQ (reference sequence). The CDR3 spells CASSLGREQYF.

CDR3 loop: CASSPSFSKHYEQYF. The V gene is TRBV7-2, the J gene TRBJ2-7; TCRdb proposes TRBD2, but this gene call is untestable without DNA. The CDR3 loop spans 15 amino acids. CDR1 and CDR2 (germline): SGHTA, FQGNSA.

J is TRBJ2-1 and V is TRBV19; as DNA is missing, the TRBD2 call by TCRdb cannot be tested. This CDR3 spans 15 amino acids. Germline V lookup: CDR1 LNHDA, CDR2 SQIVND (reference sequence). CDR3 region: CASSSLAGAMDEQFF.

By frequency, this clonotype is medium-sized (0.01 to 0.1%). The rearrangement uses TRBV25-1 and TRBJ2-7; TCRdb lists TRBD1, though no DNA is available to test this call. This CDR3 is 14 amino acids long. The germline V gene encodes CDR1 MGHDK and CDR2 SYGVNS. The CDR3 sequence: CASSDTDSFYEQYF.

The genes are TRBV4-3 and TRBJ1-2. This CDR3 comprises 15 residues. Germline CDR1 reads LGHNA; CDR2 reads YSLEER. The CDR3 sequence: CASSQDNGGYYGYTF.